Shown below are 11 T cell receptor beta chains from a single sample sequenced in a study of regulatory T cells in long-lasting Graves disease. Specified time point: newly diagnosed GD, antithyroid drugs for less than 3 months. Preparation of the TCR library used RNA extracted from PBMCs. Arm-PCR of CDR3 regions with iRepertoire HTBI primers generated TCR beta libraries. TCRdb reprocessed the multiplex PCR reads via MiXCR and lists one record per CDR3 protein. Here the sample spans about 540,000 distinct CDR3 sequences, about 14% being singletons. The data also belong to a second study, concerning T cells in Graves' hyperthyroidism and ophthalmopathy.

Sequencing was performed on peripheral blood mononuclear cells (PBMCs), taken at new diagnosis, from a patient treated with antithyroid drugs. The receptor source for this set is a man aged 30 to 39 with Graves disease.

This clonotype was found once. This may arise from a read error, as a much more abundant clone is one base away. The conserved closing phenylalanine or tryptophan is absent in this CDR3, likely reflecting a read error. V gene TRBV29-1 combines with J gene TRBJ2-7; 12 positions match TRBD2. The CDR3 has 14 residues. With 1 base clipped from V and 5 bases from J, the junction kept 3 bases outside the gene matches. Germline V gene sequence: CDR1 SQVTM, CDR2 ANQGSEA. The CDR3: CSVEVLAGGNEQYL. In DNA form, the CDR3 reads TGCAGCGTTGAAGTCCTAGCGGGAGGGAACGAGCAGTACCTC.

This clonotype appeared many times. The chain employs TRBV7-2 and TRBJ2-1; TRBD2 matches 10 bases. From germline, CDR1 is SGHTA and CDR2 FQGNSA. V trimming: 1 base; J trimming: 9 bases; junction bases outside the gene matches: 6. This CDR3 comprises 15 residues. DNA of the CDR3: TGTGCCAGCAGCTTAGAAGCGGGAGGGCCGGGTGAGCAGTTCTTC. It encodes CASSLEAGGPGEQFF.

This clonotype was detected many times. The chain is built from TRBV28 and TRBJ2-7; 12 nucleotides align to TRBD1. Germline assignment: CDR1 MDHEN and CDR2 SYDVKM. Trimming cost V 2 bases and J 9 bases; bases outside gene matches: 8. There are 15 residues in the CDR3. DNA of the CDR3: TGTGCCAGCAGTTTACATGGGACAGGGGGCCCTTGGCAGTACTTC. Residues: CASSLHGTGGPWQYF.

This clonotype was counted a few times. The chain has TRBV6-1 and TRBJ1-2, with 10 bases lining up with TRBD1. Germline V gene sequence: CDR1 MNHNS, CDR2 SASEGT. V lost 4 bases to trimming and J lost 11 bases; unmatched junction nucleotides: 7. The CDR3 is made up of 13 amino acids. The CDR3 DNA sequence: TGTGCCAGCAGTGCAGGACAGGGGGGCGGATACACCTTC. It yields the protein CASSAGQGGGYTF.

This clonotype occurred many times. The chain uses TRBV2 and TRBJ2-1; D gene unclear. The CDR3 is 16 amino acids. V was cut by 0 bases and J by 0 bases, with 9 bases left in between. CDR1 is SNHLY and CDR2 is FYNNEI in the germline V gene. CDR3 amino acids: CASSEAGWSSYNEQFF. The DNA for the CDR3 is TGTGCCAGCAGTGAAGCGGGGTGGAGCTCCTACAATGAGCAGTTCTTC.

The V and J genes are TRBV29-1 and TRBJ1-5; no clear D. The CDR3 is 12 residues long. Germline CDR1 reads SQVTM; CDR2 reads ANQGSEA. Trimming removed 6 bases at V and 7 bases at J, with 13 bases between. For the CDR3, the DNA is TGCAGCGTCGGAGGTCCGGGGCAGCCCCAGCATTTT. Translating it yields CSVGGPGQPQHF.

With regard to this clonotype: This may be a read error, as it is one base from a much larger clone. Since the CDR3 does not end with the conserved phenylalanine or tryptophan, this likely comes from a read error. V is TRBV27 and J is TRBJ2-1; D is perhaps TRBD2 (5 bases). CDR1 and CDR2 from the germline V gene are MNHEY and SMNVEV (reference sequence). Deletions cut 8 bases from V and 6 bases from J, with 8 bases between. CDR3 length: 11 amino acids. The CDR3 spells CASRTPNEQFS. In nucleotides, the CDR3 is TGTGCCAGCCGGACTCCCAATGAGCAGTTCTCC.

There are many counts of this clonotype. V gene TRBV20-1 combines with J gene TRBJ1-2; D is undetermined. This CDR3 contains 11 residues. The V and J ends lost 5 bases and 8 bases respectively, with 12 bases between them. CDR1 and CDR2 (germline): DFQATT, SNEGSKA (reference sequence). The CDR3, as DNA: TGCAGTGCTGGGTACCCGGGAGGCTACACCTTC. Protein: CSAGYPGGYTF.

This clonotype was seen ten or more times. A read error may account for a junction end that differs from germline. The chain is built from TRBV27 and TRBJ2-7; 9 bases fit TRBD2. The CDR3 spans 15 residues. CDR1 MNHEY and CDR2 SMNVEV come from the germline V gene (reference sequence). Written as DNA, the CDR3 is TGTGCCAGCAGTTCCTACGGGACTAGCTCCTTCGAGCAGTACTTC. Amino acids: CASSSYGTSSFEQYF.

This clonotype was counted at least ten times. This rearrangement joins TRBV6-5 to TRBJ1-5, with TRBD1 as a possible D gene (5 bases). The CDR3 runs 14 residues. Deletions cut 4 bases from V and 2 bases from J, with 9 bases between. Looked up from germline, CDR1 is MNHEY and CDR2 is SVGAGI. CDR3 sequence reads: CASSFGRGNQPQHF. The CDR3 coding sequence is TGTGCCAGCAGTTTCGGCAGGGGCAATCAGCCCCAGCATTTT.

The chain joins TRBV20-1 to TRBJ1-6, with 12 nucleotides matching TRBD1. Losses at the gene ends were 3 bases for V and 8 bases for J; bases not matched to a gene: 5. The V gene's germline CDR1 is DFQATT and CDR2 SNEGSKA (reference sequence). This CDR3 spans 15 amino acids. CDR3 DNA sequence: TGCAGTGCTAGGGGACAGGGGGCGGTTGATTCACCCCTCCACTTT. Its protein product is CSARGQGAVDSPLHF.